This entry concerns a single TCR beta chain. What it binds is unknown. The CDR3 runs to 15 residues. CDR1 MNHEY and CDR2 SVGAGI come from the germline V gene. V was clipped by 6 bases and J by 5 bases; unmatched bases: 9. The sample belongs to a study of cytomegalovirus exposure and HLA in healthy donors. Study findings and constraints: Reports indicate that TCR beta sequences accurately predicted the HLA-A and HLA-B alleles of most subjects.

Both 60 Vbeta primers and 13 Jbeta primers went into the PCR. Repertoires were generated with immunoSEQ multiplex PCR, while TCRdb's copy carries only in-frame clones and drops some. Its clone listing holds about 130,000 clones. Source material: PBMCs. The sequence was obtained from a man younger than 30 in good health and CMV-seronegative. The gene calls are TRBV6-5 and TRBJ2-2, with 7 positions matching TRBD1. The DNA of the CDR3 is TGTGCCAGCAGGGGTGAGGGGGCCGGAACCGGGGAGCTGTTTTTT. Translating it yields CASRGEGAGTGELFF.